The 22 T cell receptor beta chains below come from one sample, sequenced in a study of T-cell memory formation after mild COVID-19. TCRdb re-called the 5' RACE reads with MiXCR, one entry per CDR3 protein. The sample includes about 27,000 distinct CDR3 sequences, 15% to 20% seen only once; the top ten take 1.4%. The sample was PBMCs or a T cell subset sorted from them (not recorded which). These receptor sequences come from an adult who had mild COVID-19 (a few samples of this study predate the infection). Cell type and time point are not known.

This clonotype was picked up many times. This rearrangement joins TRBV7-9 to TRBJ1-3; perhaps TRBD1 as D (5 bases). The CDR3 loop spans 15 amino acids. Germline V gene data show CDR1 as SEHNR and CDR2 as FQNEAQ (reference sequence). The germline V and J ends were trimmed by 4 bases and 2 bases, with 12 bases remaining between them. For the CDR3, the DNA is TGTGCCAGCAGCTCGGGACGGATCCCTGGAAACACCATATATTTT. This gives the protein CASSSGRIPGNTIYF.

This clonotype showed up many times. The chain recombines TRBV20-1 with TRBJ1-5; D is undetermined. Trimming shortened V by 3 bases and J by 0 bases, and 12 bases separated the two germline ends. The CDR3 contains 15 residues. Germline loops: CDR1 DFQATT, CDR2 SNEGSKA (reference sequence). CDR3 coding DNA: TGCAGTGCTAGTGAAAGGGTGTCTAGCAATCAGCCCCAGCATTTT. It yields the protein CSASERVSSNQPQHF.

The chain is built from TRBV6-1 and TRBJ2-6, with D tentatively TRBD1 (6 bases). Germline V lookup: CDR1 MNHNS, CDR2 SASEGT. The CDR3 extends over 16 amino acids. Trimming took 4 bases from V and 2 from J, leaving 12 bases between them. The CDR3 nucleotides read TGTGCCAGCAGTGTACAGGGTTTAGCTGGGGCCAACGTCCTGACTTTC. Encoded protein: CASSVQGLAGANVLTF.

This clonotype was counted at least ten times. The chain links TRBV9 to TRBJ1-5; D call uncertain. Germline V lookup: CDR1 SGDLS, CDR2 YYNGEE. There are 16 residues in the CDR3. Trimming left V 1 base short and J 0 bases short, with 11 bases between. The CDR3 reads CASSVPLPYSNQPQHF. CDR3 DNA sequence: TGTGCCAGCAGCGTACCCCTCCCTTATAGCAATCAGCCCCAGCATTTT.

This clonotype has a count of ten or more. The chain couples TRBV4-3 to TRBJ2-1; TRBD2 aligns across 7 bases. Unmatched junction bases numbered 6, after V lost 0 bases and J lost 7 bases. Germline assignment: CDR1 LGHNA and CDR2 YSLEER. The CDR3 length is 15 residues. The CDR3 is CASSQESGEGNEQFF. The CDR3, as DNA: TGCGCCAGCAGCCAAGAGAGCGGGGAGGGGAATGAGCAGTTCTTC.

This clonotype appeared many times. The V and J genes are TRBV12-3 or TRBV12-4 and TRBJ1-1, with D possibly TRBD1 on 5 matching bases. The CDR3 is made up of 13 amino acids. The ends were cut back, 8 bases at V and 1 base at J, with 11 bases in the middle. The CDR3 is CASGRATNTEAFF. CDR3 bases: TGTGCCAGCGGCAGGGCGACGAACACTGAAGCTTTCTTT.

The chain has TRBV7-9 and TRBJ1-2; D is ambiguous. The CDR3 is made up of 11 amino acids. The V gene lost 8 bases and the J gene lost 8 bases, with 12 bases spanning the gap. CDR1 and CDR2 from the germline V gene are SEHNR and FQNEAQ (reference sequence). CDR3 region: CASDGFRGYTF. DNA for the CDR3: TGTGCCAGCGATGGATTCAGGGGCTACACCTTC.

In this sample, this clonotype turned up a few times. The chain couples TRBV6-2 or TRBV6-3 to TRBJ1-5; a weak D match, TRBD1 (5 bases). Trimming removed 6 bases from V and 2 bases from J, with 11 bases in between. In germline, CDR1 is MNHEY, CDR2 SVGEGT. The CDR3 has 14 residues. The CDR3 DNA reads TGTGCCAGCAGATCACTACAGGGCAATCAGCCCCAGCATTTT. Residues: CASRSLQGNQPQHF.

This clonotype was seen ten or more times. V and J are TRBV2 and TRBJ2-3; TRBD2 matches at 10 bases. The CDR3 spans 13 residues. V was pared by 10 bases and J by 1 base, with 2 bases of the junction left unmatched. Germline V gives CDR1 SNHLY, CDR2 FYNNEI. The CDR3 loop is CAIGTSGTDTQYF. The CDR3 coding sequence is TGTGCCATCGGGACTAGCGGCACAGATACGCAGTATTTT.

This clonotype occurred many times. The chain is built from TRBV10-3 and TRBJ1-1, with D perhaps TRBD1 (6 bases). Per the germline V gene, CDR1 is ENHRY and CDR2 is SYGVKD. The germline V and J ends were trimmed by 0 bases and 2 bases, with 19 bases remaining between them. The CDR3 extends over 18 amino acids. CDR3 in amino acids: CAISESQLTGWLNTEAFF. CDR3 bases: TGTGCCATCAGTGAGTCTCAACTCACAGGGTGGCTAAACACTGAAGCTTTCTTT.

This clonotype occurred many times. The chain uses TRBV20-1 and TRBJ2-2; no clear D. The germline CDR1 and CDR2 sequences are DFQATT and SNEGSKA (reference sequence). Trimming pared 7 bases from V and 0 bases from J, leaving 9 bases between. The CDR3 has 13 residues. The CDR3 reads CSGMDPNTGELFF. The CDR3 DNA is TGCAGTGGCATGGACCCGAACACCGGGGAGCTGTTTTTT.

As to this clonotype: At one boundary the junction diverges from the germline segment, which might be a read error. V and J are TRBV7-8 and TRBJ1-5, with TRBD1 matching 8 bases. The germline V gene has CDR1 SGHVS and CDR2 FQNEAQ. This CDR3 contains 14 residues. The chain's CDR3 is CASSPGQGNQHQHF. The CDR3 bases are TGTGCCAGCAGCCCCGGACAGGGCAATCAGCACCAGCATTTT.

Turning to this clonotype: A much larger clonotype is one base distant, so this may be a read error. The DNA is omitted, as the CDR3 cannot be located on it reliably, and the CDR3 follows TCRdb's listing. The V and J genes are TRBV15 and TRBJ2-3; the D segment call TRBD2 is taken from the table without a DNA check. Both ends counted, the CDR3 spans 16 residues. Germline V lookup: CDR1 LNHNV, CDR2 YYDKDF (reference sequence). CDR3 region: CATSRDVAAGTDTHYF.

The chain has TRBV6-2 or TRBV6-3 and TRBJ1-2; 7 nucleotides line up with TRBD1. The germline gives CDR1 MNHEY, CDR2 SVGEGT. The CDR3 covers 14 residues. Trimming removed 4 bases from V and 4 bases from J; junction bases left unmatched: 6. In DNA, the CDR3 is TGTGCCAGCAGTTCCCGGGACAGCCGCTATGGCTACACCTTC. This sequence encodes CASSSRDSRYGYTF.

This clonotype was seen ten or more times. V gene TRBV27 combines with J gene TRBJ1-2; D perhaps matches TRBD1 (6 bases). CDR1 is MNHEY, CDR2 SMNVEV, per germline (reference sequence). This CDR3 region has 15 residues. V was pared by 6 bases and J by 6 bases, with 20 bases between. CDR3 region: CASRGTGRNRHGYTF. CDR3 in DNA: TGTGCCAGCAGGGGAACAGGGAGGAATCGGCATGGCTACACCTTC.

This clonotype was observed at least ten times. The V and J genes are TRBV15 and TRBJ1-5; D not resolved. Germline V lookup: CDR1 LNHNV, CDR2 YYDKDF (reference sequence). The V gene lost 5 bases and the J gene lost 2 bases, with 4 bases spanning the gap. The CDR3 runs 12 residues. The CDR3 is CATSLGNQPQHF. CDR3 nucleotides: TGTGCCACCAGCCTCGGCAATCAGCCCCAGCATTTT. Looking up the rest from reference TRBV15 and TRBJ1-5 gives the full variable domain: DAMVIQNPRYQVTQFGKPVTLSCSQTLNHNVMYWYQQKSSQAPKLLFHYYDKDFNNEADTPDNFQSRRPNTSFCFLDIRSPGLGDTAMYLCATSLGNQPQHFGDGTRLSIL.

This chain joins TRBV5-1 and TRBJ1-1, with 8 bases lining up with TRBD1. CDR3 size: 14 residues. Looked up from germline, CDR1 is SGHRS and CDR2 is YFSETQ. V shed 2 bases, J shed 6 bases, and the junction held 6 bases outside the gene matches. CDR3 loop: CASSLGSGGPEAFF. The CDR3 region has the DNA TGCGCCAGCAGCTTAGGGTCAGGGGGCCCTGAAGCTTTCTTT. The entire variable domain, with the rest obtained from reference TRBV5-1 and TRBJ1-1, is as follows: KAGVTQTPRYLIKTRGQQVTLSCSPISGHRSVSWYQQTPGQGLQFLFEYFSETQRNKGNFPGRFSGRQFSNSRSEMNVSTLELGDSALYLCASSLGSGGPEAFFGQGTRLTVV.

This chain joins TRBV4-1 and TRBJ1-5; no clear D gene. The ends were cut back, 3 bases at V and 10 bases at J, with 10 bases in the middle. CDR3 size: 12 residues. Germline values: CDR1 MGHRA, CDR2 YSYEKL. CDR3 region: CASSHGKGPQHF. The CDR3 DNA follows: TGCGCCAGCAGCCACGGAAAGGGACCCCAGCATTTT.

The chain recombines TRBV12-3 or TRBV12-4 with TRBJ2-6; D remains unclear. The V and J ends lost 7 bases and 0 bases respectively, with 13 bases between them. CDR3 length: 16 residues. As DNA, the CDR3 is TGTGCCAGCACCCCTAGGACCTTCTCTGGGGCCAACGTCCTGACTTTC. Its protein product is CASTPRTFSGANVLTF.

As DNA, the CDR3 is TGTGCCAGCAGCCTTGGACGGGGTAATGAAAAACTGTTTTTT. It translates to CASSLGRGNEKLFF. V and J are TRBV7-2 and TRBJ1-4; D gene uncertain. CDR1 SGHTA and CDR2 FQGNSA come from the germline V gene. Trimming removed 5 bases from V and 4 bases from J, with 11 bases in between. The CDR3 runs 14 residues.

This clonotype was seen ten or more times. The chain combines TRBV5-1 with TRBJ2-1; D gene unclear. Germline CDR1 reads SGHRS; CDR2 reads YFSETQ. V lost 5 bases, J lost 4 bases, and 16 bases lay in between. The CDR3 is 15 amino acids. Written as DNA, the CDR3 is TGCGCCAGCAGTCTTGACGGAACTCAGTACAATGAGCAGTTCTTC. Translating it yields CASSLDGTQYNEQFF.

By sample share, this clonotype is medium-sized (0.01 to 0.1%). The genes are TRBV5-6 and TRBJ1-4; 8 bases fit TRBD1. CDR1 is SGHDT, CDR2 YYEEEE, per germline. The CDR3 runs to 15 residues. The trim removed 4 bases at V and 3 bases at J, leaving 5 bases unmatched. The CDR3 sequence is CASSRQGTANEKLFF. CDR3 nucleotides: TGTGCCAGCAGCAGACAGGGGACTGCTAATGAAAAACTGTTTTTT.